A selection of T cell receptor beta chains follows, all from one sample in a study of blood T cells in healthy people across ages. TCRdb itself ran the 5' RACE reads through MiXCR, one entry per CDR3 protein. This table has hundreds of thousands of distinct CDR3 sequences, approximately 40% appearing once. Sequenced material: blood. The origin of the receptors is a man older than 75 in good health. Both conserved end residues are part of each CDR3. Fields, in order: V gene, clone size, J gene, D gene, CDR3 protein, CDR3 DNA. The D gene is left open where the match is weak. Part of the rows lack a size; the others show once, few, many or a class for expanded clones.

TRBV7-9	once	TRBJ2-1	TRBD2	CASSLVGLAPYNEQFF	TGTGCCAGCAGCTTAGTAGGACTAGCGCCCTACAATGAGCAGTTCTTC
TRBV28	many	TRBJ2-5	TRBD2	CASSASGAQETQYF	TGTGCCAGCAGTGCCAGCGGGGCCCAAGAGACCCAGTACTTC
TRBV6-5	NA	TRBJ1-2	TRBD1	CASSYSPGQGIPNYGYTF	TGTGCCAGCAGTTACTCGCCGGGACAGGGAATACCTAACTATGGCTACACCTTC
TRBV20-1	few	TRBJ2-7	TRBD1	CSARDVRGSPYEQYF	TGCAGTGCTAGAGATGTCAGGGGGTCCCCCTACGAGCAGTACTTC
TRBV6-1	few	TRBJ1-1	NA	CASSEGGMRGTEAFF	TGTGCCAGCAGTGAAGGGGGGATGCGGGGCACTGAAGCTTTCTTT
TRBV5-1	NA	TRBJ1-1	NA	CASSLTGGWTEAFF	TGCGCCAGCAGCTTGACCGGGGGGTGGACTGAAGCTTTCTTT
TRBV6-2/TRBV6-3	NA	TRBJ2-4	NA	CASSYSASTPKNIQYF	TGTGCCAGCAGTTACTCAGCGTCTACCCCTAAAAACATTCAGTACTTC
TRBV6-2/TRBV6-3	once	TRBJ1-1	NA	CASSKPSGSTEAFF	TGTGCCAGCAGCAAGCCTTCAGGGAGTACTGAAGCTTTCTTT
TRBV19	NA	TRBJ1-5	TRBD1	CASTSMGQGAGGNQPQHF	TGTGCCAGTACCTCAATGGGACAGGGGGCGGGAGGCAATCAGCCCCAGCATTTT
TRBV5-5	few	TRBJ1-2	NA	CASSLDRRIRGYTF	TGTGCCAGCAGCTTGGACAGACGGATTAGGGGCTACACCTTC
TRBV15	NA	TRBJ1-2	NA	CATSRDRGGDGYTF	TGTGCCACCAGCAGAGACAGGGGCGGGGATGGCTACACCTTC